The 10 T cell receptor beta chains reported below all come from one sample, sequenced in a study of siplizumab effects on memory and regulatory T cells. Data came from immunoSEQ multiplex PCR; TCRdb stores just in-frame clones and leaves some out. Counted here are 100,000 to 120,000 clones, around 90% occurring once; the ten biggest clones make up approximately 1.3%. Input material: CD4+ T cells sorted from blood. The receptor source for this set is a human donor in good health.

The chain joins TRBV5-1 to TRBJ2-7; 7 bases are a match to TRBD1. CDR1 SGHRS and CDR2 YFSETQ come from the germline V gene. V was clipped by 0 bases and J by 2 bases; unmatched bases: 5. The CDR3 consists of 15 residues. The CDR3, as DNA: TGCGCCAGCAGCTTGGCTCCGGGACAGCCCTACGAGCAGTACTTC. This encodes CASSLAPGQPYEQYF.

DNA of the CDR3: TGTGCCAGCAGCTTATGGGGGTCGTACACAGATACGCAGTATTTT. Amino acids: CASSLWGSYTDTQYF. The chain couples TRBV11-2 to TRBJ2-3, with D perhaps given as TRBD1 or TRBD2 (5 bases each). This CDR3 spans 15 amino acids. The V gene's germline CDR1 is SGHAT and CDR2 FQNNGV. V gave up 2 bases and J gave up 2 bases, with 11 bases separating them.

The V gene is TRBV5-1, the J gene TRBJ1-4, with a weak D call TRBD1 (6 bases). The CDR3 contains 15 residues. CDR1 and CDR2 from the germline V gene are SGHRS and YFSETQ. The V gene lost 1 base and the J gene lost 3 bases, with 10 bases spanning the gap. The chain's CDR3 is CASSLSQGPNEKLFF. Here the CDR3 DNA reads TGCGCCAGCAGCTTGTCACAGGGACCTAATGAAAAACTGTTTTTT.

The chain employs TRBV7-2 and TRBJ1-1; the D is unclear. V shed 5 bases and J shed 4 bases, with 17 bases lying between them. The CDR3 totals 15 residues. In germline, CDR1 is SGHTA, CDR2 FQGNSA. The CDR3 spells CASSPNPGFGTEAFF. The CDR3 nucleotides are TGTGCCAGCAGCCCCAACCCCGGGTTTGGCACTGAAGCTTTCTTT.

The CDR3 is CASSLDRGEQYF. As DNA, the CDR3 is TGTGCCAGCTCACTAGACAGGGGCGAGCAGTACTTC. The chain uses TRBV18 and TRBJ2-7, with 8 bases matching TRBD1. The CDR3 contains 12 residues. J gave up 6 bases and V 4 bases, and 2 bases lay outside the gene matches. CDR1 and CDR2 (germline): KGHSH, LQKENI.

CDR3 sequence: CASSQVDTQYF. In nucleotides, the CDR3 is TGTGCCAGCAGCCAGGTAGATACGCAGTATTTT. V is TRBV14 and J is TRBJ2-3; D not resolved. The V gene's germline CDR1 is SGHDN and CDR2 FVKESK. This CDR3 comprises 11 residues. Trimming stripped 3 bases from V and 5 bases from J, with 3 bases between.

This CDR3 reads CAISGRRTSGEETQYF. The CDR3 DNA is TGTGCCATCAGTGGTCGCCGGACTAGCGGGGAAGAGACCCAGTACTTC. The chain is built from TRBV10-3 and TRBJ2-5; the match to TRBD2 covers 12 bases. From germline, CDR1 is ENHRY and CDR2 SYGVKD. This CDR3 has 16 amino acids. The V and J ends lost 4 bases and 3 bases, in that order; junction bases with no gene match: 6.

The chain employs TRBV4-1 and TRBJ2-7; D not resolved. The ends were cut back, 0 bases at V and 5 bases at J, with 11 bases in the middle. This CDR3 is built from 14 residues. Germline CDR1 and CDR2: MGHRA and YSYEKL. The CDR3 reads CASSQDWLKHEQYF. The CDR3 coding sequence is TGCGCCAGCAGCCAAGATTGGCTAAAACACGAGCAGTACTTC.

The chain recombines TRBV7-6 with TRBJ1-3, with no clear D. The CDR3 is 18 amino acids. Germline V gene data show CDR1 as SGHVS and CDR2 as FNYEAQ. V lost 2 bases and J 1 base, leaving 18 bases between the germline ends. In nucleotides, the CDR3 is TGTGCCAGCAGCTTAATTTTTTCGGGCGTAGGATCTGGAAACACCATATATTTT. It codes for CASSLIFSGVGSGNTIYF.

The V call is TRBV5-1, the J call TRBJ1-6; D unclear. V was shortened by 4 bases and J by 1 base, with 6 bases between the two germline ends. Germline V lookup: CDR1 SGHRS, CDR2 YFSETQ. The CDR3 totals 14 residues. CDR3 sequence: CASSQRSYNSPLHF. In DNA form, the CDR3 reads TGCGCCAGCAGCCAAAGATCCTATAATTCACCCCTCCACTTT.